This T cell receptor beta chain was found in a study of blood T cell repertoires in COVID-19. In the study overall: From T cells, B-cell-depleted T cells, or PBMCs came the material, which was cDNA or gDNA.

Germline V gene data show CDR1 as SGHTA and CDR2 as FQGNSA. V dropped 2 bases and J dropped 5 bases, with 13 bases sitting between them. The CDR3 has 14 amino acids. Donors in Cohort 3 who had recovered were those with two negative PCRs, healthcare professional clearance, or resolution of their symptoms. In the original workflow: For nucleated cells, counts were estimated from reference gene primer amplification. TCRdb's table, derived via immunoSEQ multiplex PCR, lists solely in-frame clones and lacks some. That table supplies the V and J calls and clone size; D and trimming were determined from the DNA. Of 350,000 to 450,000 clones listed, around 91% are singletons.

The sequence derives from a young man who had recovered from COVID-19. Sequences were obtained from PBMCs or T cells enriched from blood (not recorded which). The chain is built from TRBV7-2 and TRBJ2-7; perhaps TRBD2 as D (6 bases). The CDR3 loop is CASSLKMGTHEQYF. The CDR3 nucleotides are TGTGCCAGCAGCTTAAAAATGGGGACTCACGAGCAGTACTTC.